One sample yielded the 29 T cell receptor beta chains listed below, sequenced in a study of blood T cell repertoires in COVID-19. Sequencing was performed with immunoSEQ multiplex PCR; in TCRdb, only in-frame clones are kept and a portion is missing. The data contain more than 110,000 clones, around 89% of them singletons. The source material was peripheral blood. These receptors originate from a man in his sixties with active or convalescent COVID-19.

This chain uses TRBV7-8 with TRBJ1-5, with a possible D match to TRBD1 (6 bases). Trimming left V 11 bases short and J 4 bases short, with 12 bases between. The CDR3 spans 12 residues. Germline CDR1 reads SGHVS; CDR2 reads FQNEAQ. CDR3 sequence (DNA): TGTGCCGGAGGACAGACTAATCAGCCCCAGCATTTT. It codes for CAGGQTNQPQHF. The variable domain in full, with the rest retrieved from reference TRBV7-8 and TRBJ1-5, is GAGVSQSPRYKVAKRGQDVALRCDPISGHVSLFWYQQALGQGPEFLTYFQNEAQLDKSGLPSDRFFAERPEGSVSTLKIQRTQQEDSAVYLCAGGQTNQPQHFGDGTRLSIL.

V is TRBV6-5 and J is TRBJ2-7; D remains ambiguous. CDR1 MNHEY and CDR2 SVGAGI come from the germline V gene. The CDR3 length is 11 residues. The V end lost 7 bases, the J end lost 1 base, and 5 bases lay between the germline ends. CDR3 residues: CASMESYEQYF. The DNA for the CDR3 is TGTGCCAGCATGGAGTCCTACGAGCAGTACTTC.

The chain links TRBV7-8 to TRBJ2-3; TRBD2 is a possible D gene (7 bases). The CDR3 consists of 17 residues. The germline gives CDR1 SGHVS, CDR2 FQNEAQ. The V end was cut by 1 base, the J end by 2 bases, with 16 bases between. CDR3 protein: CASSLVGGGLHTDTQYF. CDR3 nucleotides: TGTGCCAGCAGCTTAGTGGGAGGGGGACTTCACACAGATACGCAGTATTTT.

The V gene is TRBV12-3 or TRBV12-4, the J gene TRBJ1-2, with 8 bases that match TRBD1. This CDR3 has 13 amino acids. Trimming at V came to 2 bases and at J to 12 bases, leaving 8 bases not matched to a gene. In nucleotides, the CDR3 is TGTGCCAGCAGTTTATATGCAGGGGGCGCGAACACCTTC. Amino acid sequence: CASSLYAGGANTF.

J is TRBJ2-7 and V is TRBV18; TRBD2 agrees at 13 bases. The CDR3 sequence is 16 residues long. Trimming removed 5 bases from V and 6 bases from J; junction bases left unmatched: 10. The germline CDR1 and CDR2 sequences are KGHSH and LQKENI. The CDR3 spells CASSDTLTSGGGEQYF. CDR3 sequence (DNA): TGTGCCAGCTCAGACACTCTTACTAGCGGGGGGGGCGAGCAGTACTTC.

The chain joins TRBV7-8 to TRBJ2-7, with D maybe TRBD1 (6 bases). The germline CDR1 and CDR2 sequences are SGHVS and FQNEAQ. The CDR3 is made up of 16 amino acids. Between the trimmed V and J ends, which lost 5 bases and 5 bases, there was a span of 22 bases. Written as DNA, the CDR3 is TGTGCCAGCAGCCCCCCGCGACAGGTTATTTTCAACGAGCAGTACTTC. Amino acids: CASSPPRQVIFNEQYF.

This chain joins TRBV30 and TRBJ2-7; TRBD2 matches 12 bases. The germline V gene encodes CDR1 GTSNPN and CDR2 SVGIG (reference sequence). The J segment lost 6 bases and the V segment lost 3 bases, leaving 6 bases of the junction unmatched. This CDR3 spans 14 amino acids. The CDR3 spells CAWRASGGALEQYF. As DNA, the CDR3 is TGTGCCTGGAGGGCTAGCGGGGGGGCCCTCGAGCAGTACTTC.

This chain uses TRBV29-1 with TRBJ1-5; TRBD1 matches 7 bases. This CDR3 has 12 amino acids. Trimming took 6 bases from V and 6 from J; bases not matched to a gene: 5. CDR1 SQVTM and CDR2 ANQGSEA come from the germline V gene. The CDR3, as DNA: TGCAGCGTAGCTAACAGGGGTCAGCCCCAGCATTTT. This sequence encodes CSVANRGQPQHF.

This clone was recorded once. In DNA form, the CDR3 reads TGCGCCAGCAGCTTACAGGGGACAGACGAGCAGTACTTC. It encodes CASSLQGTDEQYF. The chain carries TRBV5-1 and TRBJ2-7; 7 nucleotides align to TRBD1. From germline, CDR1 is SGHRS and CDR2 YFSETQ. The CDR3 is made up of 13 amino acids. Unmatched junction bases numbered 4, after V lost 2 bases and J lost 5 bases.

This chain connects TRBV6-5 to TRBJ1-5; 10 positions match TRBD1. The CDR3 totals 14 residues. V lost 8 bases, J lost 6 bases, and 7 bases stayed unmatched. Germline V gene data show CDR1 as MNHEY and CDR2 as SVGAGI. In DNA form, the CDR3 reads TGTGCCAGCGTAGACAGGGGGCGCGGTCAGCCCCAGCATTTT. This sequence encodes CASVDRGRGQPQHF.

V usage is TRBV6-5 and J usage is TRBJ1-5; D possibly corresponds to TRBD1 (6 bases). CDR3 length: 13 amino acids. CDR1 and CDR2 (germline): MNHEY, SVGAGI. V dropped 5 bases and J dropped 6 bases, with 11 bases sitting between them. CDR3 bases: TGTGCCAGCAGTAAGGGGGGGAGTCAGCCCCAGCATTTT. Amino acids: CASSKGGSQPQHF.

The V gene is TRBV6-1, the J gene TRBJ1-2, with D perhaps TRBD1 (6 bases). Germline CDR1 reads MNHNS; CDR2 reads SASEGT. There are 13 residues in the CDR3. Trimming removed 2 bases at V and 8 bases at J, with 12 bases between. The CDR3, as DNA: TGTGCCAGCAGTGAAACCGGGACACGAGGCTACACCTTC. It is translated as CASSETGTRGYTF.

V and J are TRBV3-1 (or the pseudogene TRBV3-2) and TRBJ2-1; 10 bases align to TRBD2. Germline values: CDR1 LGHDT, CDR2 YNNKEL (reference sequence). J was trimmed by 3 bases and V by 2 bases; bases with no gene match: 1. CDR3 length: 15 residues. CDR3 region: CASSQLAGVYNEQFF. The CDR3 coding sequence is TGTGCCAGCAGCCAACTAGCGGGGGTCTACAATGAGCAGTTCTTC.

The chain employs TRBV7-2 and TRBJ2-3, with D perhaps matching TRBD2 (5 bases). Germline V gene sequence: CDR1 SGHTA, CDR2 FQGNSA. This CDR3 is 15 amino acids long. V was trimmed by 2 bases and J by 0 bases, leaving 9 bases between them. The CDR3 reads CASSLLRTSTDTQYF. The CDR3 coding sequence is TGTGCCAGCAGCTTACTGCGGACTAGCACAGATACGCAGTATTTT. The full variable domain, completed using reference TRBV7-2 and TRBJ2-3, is GAGVSQSPSNKVTEKGKDVELRCDPISGHTALYWYRQSLGQGLEFLIYFQGNSAPDKSGLPSDRFSAERTGGSVSTLTIQRTQQEDSAVYLCASSLLRTSTDTQYFGPGTRLTVL.

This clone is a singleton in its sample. The CDR3 region has the DNA TGTGCCAGTAGTATAGAGACCCGGGCCGGGGGTCAGCCCCAGCATTTT. This gives the protein CASSIETRAGGQPQHF. The chain uses TRBV19 and TRBJ1-5; maybe TRBD1 (5 bases). The CDR3 has 16 amino acids. Germline V lookup: CDR1 LNHDA, CDR2 SQIVND (reference sequence). V was shortened by 0 bases and J by 6 bases, with 15 bases between the two germline ends. Full variable domain (remainder filled in from reference TRBV19 and TRBJ1-5): DGGITQSPKYLFRKEGQNVTLSCEQNLNHDAMYWYRQDPGQGLRLIYYSQIVNDFQKGDIAEGYSVSREKKESFPLTVTSAQKNPTAFYLCASSIETRAGGQPQHFGDGTRLSIL.

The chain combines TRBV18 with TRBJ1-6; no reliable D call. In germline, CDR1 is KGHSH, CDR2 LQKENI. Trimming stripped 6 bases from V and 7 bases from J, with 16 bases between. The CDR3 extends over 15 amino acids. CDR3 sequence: CASSAREQPNSPLHF. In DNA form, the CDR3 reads TGTGCCAGCTCCGCACGAGAGCAACCAAATTCACCCCTCCACTTT.

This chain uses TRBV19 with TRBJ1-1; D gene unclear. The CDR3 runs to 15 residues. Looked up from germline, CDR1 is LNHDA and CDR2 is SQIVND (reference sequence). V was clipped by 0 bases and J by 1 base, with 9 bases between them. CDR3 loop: CASSIDAGENTEAFF. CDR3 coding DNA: TGTGCCAGTAGTATAGATGCGGGCGAGAACACTGAAGCTTTCTTT.

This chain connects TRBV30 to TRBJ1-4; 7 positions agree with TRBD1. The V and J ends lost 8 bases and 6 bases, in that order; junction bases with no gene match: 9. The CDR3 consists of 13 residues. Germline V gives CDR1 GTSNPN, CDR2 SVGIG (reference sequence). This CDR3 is CAQPGQNDEKLFF. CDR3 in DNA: TGTGCCCAGCCGGGACAGAATGATGAAAAACTGTTTTTT.

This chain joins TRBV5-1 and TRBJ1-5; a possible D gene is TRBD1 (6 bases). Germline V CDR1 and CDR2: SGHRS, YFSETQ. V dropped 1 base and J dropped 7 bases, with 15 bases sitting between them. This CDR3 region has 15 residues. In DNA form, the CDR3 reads TGCGCCAGCAGCTTGACCACAGGGCTAAACCAGCCCCAGCATTTT. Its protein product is CASSLTTGLNQPQHF.

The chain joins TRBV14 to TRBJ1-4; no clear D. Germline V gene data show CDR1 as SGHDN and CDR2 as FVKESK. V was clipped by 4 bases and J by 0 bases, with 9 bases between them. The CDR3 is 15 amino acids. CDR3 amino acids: CASSPRLTTNEKLFF. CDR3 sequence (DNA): TGTGCCAGCAGCCCTAGGCTTACAACTAATGAAAAACTGTTTTTT.

CDR3 bases: TGCGCCAGCAGCGAAGGATATTCGAAGGGGGCGGGCGGCTACACCTTC. Amino acid sequence: CASSEGYSKGAGGYTF. The chain recombines TRBV4-1 with TRBJ1-2; 7 bases are shared with TRBD1. J was trimmed by 8 bases and V by 5 bases; bases with no gene match: 17. Per germline, CDR1 MGHRA and CDR2 YSYEKL. This CDR3 comprises 16 residues.

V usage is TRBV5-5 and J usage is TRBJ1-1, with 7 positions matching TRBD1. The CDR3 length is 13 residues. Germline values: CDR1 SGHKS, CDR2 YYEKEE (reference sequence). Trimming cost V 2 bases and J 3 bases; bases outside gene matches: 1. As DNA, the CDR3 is TGTGCCAGCAGCTTCCAGGGGGACACTGAAGCTTTCTTT. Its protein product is CASSFQGDTEAFF.

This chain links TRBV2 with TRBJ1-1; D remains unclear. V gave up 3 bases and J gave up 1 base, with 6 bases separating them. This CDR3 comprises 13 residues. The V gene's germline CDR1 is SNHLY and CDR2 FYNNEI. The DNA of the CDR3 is TGTGCCAGCAGTGAGGCAGAGAACACTGAAGCTTTCTTT. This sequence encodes CASSEAENTEAFF.

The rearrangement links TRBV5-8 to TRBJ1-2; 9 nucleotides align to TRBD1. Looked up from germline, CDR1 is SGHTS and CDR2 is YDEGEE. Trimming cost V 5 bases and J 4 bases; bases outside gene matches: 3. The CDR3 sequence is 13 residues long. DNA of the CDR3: TGTGCCAGCAGAAAGACAGGGGGCTATGGCTACACCTTC. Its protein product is CASRKTGGYGYTF. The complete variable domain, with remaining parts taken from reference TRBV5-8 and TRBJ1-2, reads EAGVTQSPTHLIKTRGQQATLRCSPISGHTSVYWYQQALGLGLQFLLWYDEGEERNRGNFPPRFSGRQFPNYSSELNVNALELEDSALYLCASRKTGGYGYTFGSGTRLTVV.

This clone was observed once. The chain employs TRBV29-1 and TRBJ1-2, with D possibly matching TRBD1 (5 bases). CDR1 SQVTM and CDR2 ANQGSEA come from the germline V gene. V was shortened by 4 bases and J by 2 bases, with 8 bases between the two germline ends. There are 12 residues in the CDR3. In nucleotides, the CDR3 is TGCAGCGTTGTTGACAGCAACTATGGCTACACCTTC. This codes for CSVVDSNYGYTF.

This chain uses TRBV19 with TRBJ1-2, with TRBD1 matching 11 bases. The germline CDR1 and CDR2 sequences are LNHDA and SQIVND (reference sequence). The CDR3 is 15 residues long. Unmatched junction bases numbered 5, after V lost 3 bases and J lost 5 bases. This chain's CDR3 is CASSITGTGGYGYTF. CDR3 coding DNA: TGTGCCAGTAGTATTACTGGGACAGGGGGATATGGCTACACCTTC.

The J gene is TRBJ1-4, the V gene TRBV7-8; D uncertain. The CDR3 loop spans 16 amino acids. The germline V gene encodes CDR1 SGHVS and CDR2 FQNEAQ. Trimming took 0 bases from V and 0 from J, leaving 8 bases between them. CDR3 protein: CASSLATTSTNEKLFF. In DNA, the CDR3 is TGTGCCAGCAGCTTAGCGACTACATCAACTAATGAAAAACTGTTTTTT.

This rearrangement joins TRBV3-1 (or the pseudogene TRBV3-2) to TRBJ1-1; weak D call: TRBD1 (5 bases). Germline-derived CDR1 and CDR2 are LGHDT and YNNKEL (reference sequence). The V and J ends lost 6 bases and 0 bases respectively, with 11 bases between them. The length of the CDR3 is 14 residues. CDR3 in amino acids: CASSPTAMNTEAFF. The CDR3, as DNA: TGTGCCAGCAGTCCGACAGCGATGAACACTGAAGCTTTCTTT.

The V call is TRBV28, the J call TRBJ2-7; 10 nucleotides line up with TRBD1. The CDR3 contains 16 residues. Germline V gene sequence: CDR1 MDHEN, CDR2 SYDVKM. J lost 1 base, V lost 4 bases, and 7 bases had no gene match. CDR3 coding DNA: TGTGCCAGCAGTTCCCCGGGACAGGGGCTTTCCTACGAGCAGTACTTC. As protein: CASSSPGQGLSYEQYF.